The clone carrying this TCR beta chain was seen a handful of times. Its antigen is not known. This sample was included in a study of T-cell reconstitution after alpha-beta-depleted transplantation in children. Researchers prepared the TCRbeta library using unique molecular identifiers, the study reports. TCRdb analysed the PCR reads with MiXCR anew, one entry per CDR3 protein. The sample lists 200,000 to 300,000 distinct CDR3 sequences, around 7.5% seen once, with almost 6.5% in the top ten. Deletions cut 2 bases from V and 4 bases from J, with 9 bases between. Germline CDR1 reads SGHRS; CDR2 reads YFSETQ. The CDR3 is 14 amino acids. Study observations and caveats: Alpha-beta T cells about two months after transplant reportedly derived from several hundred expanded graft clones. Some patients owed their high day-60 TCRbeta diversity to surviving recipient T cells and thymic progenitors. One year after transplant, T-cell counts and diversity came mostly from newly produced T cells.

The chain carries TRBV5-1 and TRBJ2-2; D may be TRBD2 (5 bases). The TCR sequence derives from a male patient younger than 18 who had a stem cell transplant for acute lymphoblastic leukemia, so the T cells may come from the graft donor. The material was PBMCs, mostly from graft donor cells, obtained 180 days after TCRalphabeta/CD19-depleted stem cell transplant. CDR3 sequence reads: CASSLASTTGELFF. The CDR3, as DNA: TGCGCCAGCAGCTTAGCTAGCACCACCGGGGAGCTGTTTTTT.